This is a list of T cell receptor beta chains from one sample in a study of blood T cell repertoires in COVID-19. Only in-frame clones appear in the TCRdb table, and some are missing; sequencing was by immunoSEQ multiplex PCR. Of about 280,000 clones detected, almost 85% appear once; the ten largest clones hold 4.5% to 5.5%. The sequenced sample consisted of peripheral blood. These receptors all come from a man aged 50-60 years with active or convalescent COVID-19. Each CDR3 is given with its conserved first and last residue. A D gene is named only where the DNA matches it firmly. Not all rows give a size; the values are once, few, many and, for expanded clones, a class.

D	size	J	V	DNA	CDR3
TRBD2	-	TRBJ2-1	TRBV19	TGTGCCAGTAGTCTAATCGGGGGGGCTGAGCAGTTCTTC	CASSLIGGAEQFF
-	-	TRBJ2-7	TRBV30	TGTGCCTGGAGTGACAACAGGGACAACGAGCAGTACTTC	CAWSDNRDNEQYF
TRBD1	-	TRBJ2-7	TRBV18	TGTGCCAGCTCACCTCCGGGACAGGTCGTCTACGAGCAGTACTTC	CASSPPGQVVYEQYF
TRBD2	-	TRBJ2-2	TRBV15	TGTGCCACCAGCAGATCTCCGGGACTAGCGGGAGAGAACACCGGGGAGCTGTTTTTT	CATSRSPGLAGENTGELFF
TRBD2	-	TRBJ2-1	TRBV4-2	TGTGCCAGCAGCGCAGCGGGGAGCTCCTACAATGAGCAGTTCTTC	CASSAAGSSYNEQFF
-	once	TRBJ2-3	TRBV12-3/TRBV12-4	TGTGCCAGCAGTTTACAGGCGGATACGCAGTATTTT	CASSLQADTQYF
-	-	TRBJ1-4	TRBV30	TGTGCCCACAGGGTAACCGGGAAACTGTTTTTT	CAHRVTGKLFF
-	-	TRBJ1-6	TRBV28	TGTGCCAGCAGTACCGGGACTGACTATTCACCCCTCCACTTT	CASSTGTDYSPLHF
-	-	TRBJ1-1	TRBV11-1	TGTGCCAGCAGCCTTGGACAAAACACTGAAGCTTTCTTT	CASSLGQNTEAFF
-	-	TRBJ1-1	TRBV29-1	TGCAGCGCCCCGGGGCGGGAGAAAGCTTTCTTT	CSAPGREKAFF
TRBD1	-	TRBJ1-2	TRBV27	TGTGCCAGCAGTGGCCGACAGGGGAGCTATGGCTACACCTTC	CASSGRQGSYGYTF
-	-	TRBJ1-6	TRBV7-1	TGTGCCAGCAGCTCGGTTCCTCGGGGGGGGGCAACCCTGGGAAGCCAGTCCTATAATTCACCCCTCCACTTT	CASSSVPRGGATLGSQSYNSPLHF
-	-	TRBJ1-6	TRBV3-1/TRBV3-2	TGTGCCAGCAGCCAAGTCCCCGGTAATTCACCCCTCCACTTT	CASSQVPGNSPLHF
-	-	TRBJ2-1	TRBV7-7	TGTGCCAGCAGCCCGGGGGTAGCGGCCTCCTACAATGAGCAGTTCTTC	CASSPGVAASYNEQFF
TRBD1	-	TRBJ2-3	TRBV5-6	TGTGCCAGCAGCTTGGTGGGGACAGGGGCCACAGATACGCAGTATTTT	CASSLVGTGATDTQYF
TRBD1	-	TRBJ1-3	TRBV10-3	TGTGCCGCGGGACAGGCCTCTGGAAACACCATATATTTT	CAAGQASGNTIYF
-	-	TRBJ1-1	TRBV7-3	TGTGCCAGCAGCTCTAATAGGAACACTGAAGCTTTCTTT	CASSSNRNTEAFF
TRBD1	-	TRBJ1-2	TRBV29-1	TGCAGCGTTGAAGGACAGGGTTTCGACGGCTACACCTTC	CSVEGQGFDGYTF
TRBD1	-	TRBJ1-5	TRBV19	TGTGCCAGTAGAGCGTTTGGTCAAGGGACAGGCCCTTCTTATAGCAATCAGCCCCAGCATTTT	CASRAFGQGTGPSYSNQPQHF
TRBD2	-	TRBJ2-1	TRBV5-1	TGCGCCAGCAGGGCGGGAGAGTTTAGTAATGAGCAGTTCTTC	CASRAGEFSNEQFF
-	-	TRBJ2-1	TRBV4-1	TGCGCCAGCAGCCGGGAGCTAGAGGGTGAGCAGTTCTTC	CASSRELEGEQFF
-	-	TRBJ1-4	TRBV5-1	TGCGCCAGCAGCTTGTTGGGGCGCGGAGGGGAAAAACTGTTTTTT	CASSLLGRGGEKLFF
TRBD1	-	TRBJ1-2	TRBV6-5	TGTGCCAGCGAACAAGACAGGGGTAGGGGCTACACCTTC	CASEQDRGRGYTF
-	-	TRBJ2-2	TRBV9	TGTGCCAGCAGCCGACAGAACACCGGGGAGCTGTTTTTT	CASSRQNTGELFF